This is a list of T cell receptor beta chains from one sample in a study of spatial heterogeneity in lung cancer. TCRdb recomputed calls from the 5' RACE reads with MiXCR, one row per CDR3 protein. Of about 36,000 distinct CDR3 sequences detected, about 7.9% appear once; the ten largest clones hold approximately 9.8%. The starting material was PBMCs, obtained at follow-up. The receptors were gathered from a male donor with early-stage non-small cell lung cancer. Both conserved end residues are part of each CDR3. Fields, in order: J gene, clone size, V gene, D gene, CDR3 DNA, CDR3 protein. D genes are given only for firm matches. Clone size is not always given. Where it is, it says once, few, many or a class for expanded clones.

TRBJ2-1 many TRBV7-8 TRBD2 TGTGCCAGCAGGCAACTAGCGGGGGGGTTCGGTGAGCAGTTCTTC CASRQLAGGFGEQFF
TRBJ2-7 few TRBV20-1 NA TGCAGTGTTGCTCGGGGGGCGGTATCCTACGAGCAGTACTTC CSVARGAVSYEQYF
TRBJ2-2 many TRBV3-1 NA TGTGCCAGCAGCCTTACCCAAGGGGCCTCAGGGGAGCTGTTTTTT CASSLTQGASGELFF
TRBJ2-1 many TRBV5-1 TRBD1 TGCGCCAGCGGCAACGGACAGGGTCCCGACAATGAGCAGTTCTTC CASGNGQGPDNEQFF
TRBJ2-1 many TRBV6-5 NA TGTGCCAGCAGTTACTCGTTAGCCTATGAGCAGTTCTTC CASSYSLAYEQFF
TRBJ2-2 many TRBV28 TRBD2 TGTGCCAGCAGTTTGGGTAGCGGGGGTCCCGGGGAGCTGTTTTTT CASSLGSGGPGELFF
TRBJ2-5 NA TRBV5-1 NA TGCGCCAGCAGCTTGGCCGTTGGCGGGGTGGTACAAGAGACCCAGTACTTC CASSLAVGGVVQETQYF
TRBJ1-4 many TRBV7-9 NA TGTGCCAGCAGCTCGAGGGGAGCAACTAATGAAAAACTGTTTTTT CASSSRGATNEKLFF
TRBJ2-7 many TRBV5-1 NA TGCGCCAGCAGCGGGAGCGGCTGGCAGTACTTC CASSGSGWQYF
TRBJ1-1 few TRBV29-1 NA TGCAGCGTTGTCCGGCTGAACACTGAAGCTTTCTTT CSVVRLNTEAFF
TRBJ1-1 many TRBV7-9 NA TGTGCCAGCAGCTTGACGATGAACACTGAAGCTTTCTTT CASSLTMNTEAFF
TRBJ2-1 many TRBV5-1 TRBD2 TGCGCCAGCAGCTTGGTCCCTCTCGGGGGGGCCTCCGGGAGTGAGCAGTTCTTC CASSLVPLGGASGSEQFF
TRBJ2-1 many TRBV13 NA TGTGCCAGCAGCTTAGTCCGGGATGAGCAGTTCTTC CASSLVRDEQFF
TRBJ2-5 many TRBV20-1 TRBD2 TGCAGTGCTACTCCTTTATTAGCGGGGGTCCAAGAGACCCAGTACTTC CSATPLLAGVQETQYF
TRBJ2-5 few TRBV3-1 NA TGTGCCAGCAGCCAAAACGGGGCTCAGACCCAGTACTTC CASSQNGAQTQYF
TRBJ2-7 many TRBV27 NA TGTGCCAGCAGCGACGTACTTAGGGGGGGAGTTGACGAGCAGTACTTC CASSDVLRGGVDEQYF
TRBJ2-3 many TRBV20-1 TRBD2 TGCAGTGCTAGGGACCCTAGCGGGGGGTTGACAGATACGCAGTATTTT CSARDPSGGLTDTQYF
TRBJ1-2 many TRBV20-1 NA TGCAGTGCTAGAGATCCCAGGGGAAACTATGGCTACACCTTC CSARDPRGNYGYTF
TRBJ1-5 many TRBV18 NA TGTGCCAGCGGCCCCACAGGGTTAAGCAATCAGCCCCAGCATTTT CASGPTGLSNQPQHF
TRBJ2-5 many TRBV2 NA TGTGCCAGCAGTGAAGACAGGGTAGAGACCCAGTACTTC CASSEDRVETQYF
TRBJ2-7 many TRBV6-5 TRBD1 TGTGCCAGCAGGCCCCGGACAGGGGGTGAATACGAGCAGTACTTC CASRPRTGGEYEQYF
TRBJ2-2 many TRBV12-3/TRBV12-4 NA TGTGCCAGCAGTTTCCCGGCCAATCCCCAAACCGGGGAGCTGTTTTTT CASSFPANPQTGELFF
TRBJ1-1 NA TRBV11-2 NA TGTGCCAGCAGCTTAAGGAAGAACACTGAAGCTTTCTTT CASSLRKNTEAFF
TRBJ2-7 many TRBV21-1 NA TGTGCCAGCAGCTTGTGGACAGAGACCTACGAGCAGTACTTC CASSLWTETYEQYF
TRBJ1-6 few TRBV13 TRBD1 TGTGCCAGCAGCACAGGTCAGGGGGCATTTAATTCACCCCTCCACTTT CASSTGQGAFNSPLHF
TRBJ1-5 many TRBV19 NA TGTGCCAGTACCCTTGGAGTTGTCGGCAATCAGCCCCAGCATTTT CASTLGVVGNQPQHF
TRBJ1-2 many TRBV3-1 NA TGTGCCAGCAGCCAAGAACACAGGAAATCTGGCTACACCTTC CASSQEHRKSGYTF
TRBJ1-5 many TRBV6-1 NA TGTGCCAGCAGTGAAAGTGGGCTAGGGACCCAGCATTTT CASSESGLGTQHF
TRBJ2-6 many TRBV7-3 NA TGTGCCAGCAGCTTAAGCCCAGCCTCTGGGGCCAACGTCCTGACTTTC CASSLSPASGANVLTF
TRBJ2-1 many TRBV13 TRBD2 TGTGCCAGCAGCCCAGACTCGACTAGCGGGGCAGACAATGAGCAGTTCTTC CASSPDSTSGADNEQFF
TRBJ1-6 NA TRBV5-8 TRBD1 TGTGCCAGCAGCGCCCGGGACAGGGCATCTTTCCACTTT CASSARDRASFHF
TRBJ1-4 NA TRBV18 NA TGTGCCAGCTCACCCCCTCATTCCCTCCGAGGGGAAAAACTGTTTTTT CASSPPHSLRGEKLFF
TRBJ2-2 many TRBV25-1 NA TGTGCCAGCAGTGAATATCAGGACACCGGGGAGCTGTTTTTT CASSEYQDTGELFF
TRBJ1-1 many TRBV7-2 NA TGTGCCAGCAGCATAGATAACACTGAAGCTTTCTTT CASSIDNTEAFF
TRBJ1-3 many TRBV24-1 TRBD1 TGTGCCACCAGTGATTTAGTGACAGGGCGACCTGGAAACACCATATATTTT CATSDLVTGRPGNTIYF
TRBJ1-5 many TRBV19 NA TGTGCCAGTAGTATCTTGTCAGTTAATCAGCCCCAGCATTTT CASSILSVNQPQHF
TRBJ1-2 many TRBV7-8 NA TGTGCCAGCAGCTGGTCAGACTATGGCTACACCTTC CASSWSDYGYTF
TRBJ1-4 many TRBV10-3 NA TGTGCCATCAGCATGGCAACTAATGAAAAACTGTTTTTT CAISMATNEKLFF
TRBJ2-7 many TRBV7-9 NA TGTGCCTCCGACCGAGCGGATAGCCTCGAGCAGTACTTC CASDRADSLEQYF
TRBJ1-2 many TRBV27 TRBD1 TGTGCCAGCAGCTTGCAGGGGGCGGGGTATGGCTACACCTTC CASSLQGAGYGYTF
TRBJ2-7 many TRBV3-1 NA TGTGCCAGCAGCCCTTGGACAGACCCCTACGAGCAGTACTTC CASSPWTDPYEQYF
TRBJ1-1 many TRBV7-2 NA TGTGCCAGCAGCGCCTACTCGTTCCAGGGTACTGAAGCTTTCTTT CASSAYSFQGTEAFF
TRBJ2-7 many TRBV14 NA TGTGCCAGCAGCCGGGGGTTGGGGGCTCTCCACGAGCAGTACTTC CASSRGLGALHEQYF
TRBJ2-3 many TRBV14 NA TGTGCCAGCAGCCAAGTCTCCGCGGCGGCGCAGTATTTT CASSQVSAAAQYF
TRBJ1-1 many TRBV7-8 NA TGTGCCAGCAGCTTAGCGGACCCAAGGGCGACTGAAGCTTTCTTT CASSLADPRATEAFF
TRBJ2-1 NA TRBV7-2 TRBD2 TGTGCCAGCAGCCCGGTGATAGCGGGCTACAATGAGCAGTTCTTC CASSPVIAGYNEQFF
TRBJ2-1 many TRBV28 TRBD2 TGTGCCAGCTTCGGGGGGGGCCGTTACAATGAGCAGTTCTTC CASFGGGRYNEQFF
TRBJ1-6 NA TRBV6-5 TRBD1 TGTGCCAGCAGTTACACCCCGGGACAGGGGAATTCACCCCTCCACTTT CASSYTPGQGNSPLHF
TRBJ2-7 few TRBV6-5 TRBD2 TGTGCCAGCCAGCGGGGGGTCCCGAGCGACGGTACCTACGAGCAGTACTTC CASQRGVPSDGTYEQYF
TRBJ2-1 many TRBV11-2 NA TGTGCCAGCAGCATGTCTAGCTCCTACAATGAGCAGTTCTTC CASSMSSSYNEQFF